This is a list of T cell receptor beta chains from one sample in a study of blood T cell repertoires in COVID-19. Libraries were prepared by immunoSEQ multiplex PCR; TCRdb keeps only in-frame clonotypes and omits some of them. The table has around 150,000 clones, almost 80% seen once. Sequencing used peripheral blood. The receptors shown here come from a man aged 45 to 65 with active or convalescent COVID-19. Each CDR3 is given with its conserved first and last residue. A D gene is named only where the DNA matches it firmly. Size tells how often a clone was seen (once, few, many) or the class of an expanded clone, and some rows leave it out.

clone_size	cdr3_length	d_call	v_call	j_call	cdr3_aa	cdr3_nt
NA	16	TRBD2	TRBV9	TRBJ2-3	CASSVGREVHTDTQYF	TGTGCCAGCAGCGTAGGGCGGGAGGTTCACACAGATACGCAGTATTTT
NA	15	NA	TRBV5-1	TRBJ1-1	CASSLLGTPNTEAFF	TGCGCCAGCAGCCTTCTCGGGACACCGAACACTGAAGCTTTCTTT
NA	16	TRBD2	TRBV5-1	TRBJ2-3	CASSSFVLADTDTQYF	TGCGCCAGCAGCTCGTTCGTTCTAGCGGACACAGATACGCAGTATTTT
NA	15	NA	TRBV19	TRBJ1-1	CASSIGARLNTEAFF	TGTGCCAGTAGTATAGGGGCACGGCTAAACACTGAAGCTTTCTTT
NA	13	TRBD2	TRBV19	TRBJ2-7	CASSIGGSYEQYF	TGTGCCAGTAGTATCGGCGGGAGCTACGAGCAGTACTTC
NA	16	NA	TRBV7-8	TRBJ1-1	CASSLAAGASNTEAFF	TGTGCCAGCAGCTTAGCAGCAGGGGCGTCTAACACTGAAGCTTTCTTT
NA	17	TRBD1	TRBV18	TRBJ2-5	CASSPRRTGVVEETQYF	TGTGCCAGCTCACCACGGCGGACAGGGGTGGTAGAAGAGACCCAGTACTTC
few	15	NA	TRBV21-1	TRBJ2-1	CASTVTGGRYNEQFF	TGTGCCAGCACCGTGACAGGGGGGAGGTACAATGAGCAGTTCTTC
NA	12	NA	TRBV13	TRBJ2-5	CASSAAPDTQYF	TGTGCCAGCAGCGCGGCCCCTGACACCCAGTACTTC
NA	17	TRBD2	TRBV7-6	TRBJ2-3	CASSPDGTSGRTDTQYF	TGTGCCAGCAGCCCGGACGGGACTAGCGGGAGGACGGATACGCAGTATTTT
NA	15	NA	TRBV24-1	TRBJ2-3	CATQGEGRRTDTQYF	TGTGCCACCCAGGGTGAAGGCCGACGCACAGATACGCAGTATTTT
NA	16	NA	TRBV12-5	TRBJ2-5	CASGLDRTGTGETQYF	TGTGCTAGTGGTTTGGATAGAACCGGGACTGGGGAGACCCAGTACTTC
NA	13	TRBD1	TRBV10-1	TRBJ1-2	CASSVDRDYGYTF	TGCGCCAGCAGTGTGGACAGGGATTATGGCTACACCTTC
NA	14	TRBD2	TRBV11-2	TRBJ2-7	CASSSLGGPEGQYF	TGTGCCAGCAGCTCGCTGGGAGGGCCGGAGGGGCAGTACTTC
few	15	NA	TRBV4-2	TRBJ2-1	CASSRDFSHYNEQFF	TGTGCCAGCAGCCGGGACTTCTCCCATTACAATGAGCAGTTCTTC
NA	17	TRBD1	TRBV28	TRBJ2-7	CASSLGQGLALSYEQYF	TGTGCCAGCAGTTTGGGACAGGGTTTAGCGCTTTCCTACGAGCAGTACTTC
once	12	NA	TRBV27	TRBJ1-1	CASIRGETEAFF	TGTGCCAGCATCCGGGGGGAAACTGAAGCTTTCTTT
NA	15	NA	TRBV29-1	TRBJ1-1	CSVGSAGMGNTEAFF	TGCAGCGTTGGATCGGCAGGGATGGGGAACACTGAAGCTTTCTTT
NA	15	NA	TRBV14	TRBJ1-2	CASSQVVRLNYGYTF	TGTGCCAGCAGCCAAGTAGTCAGACTCAACTATGGCTACACCTTC
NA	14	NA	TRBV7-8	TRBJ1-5	CASSVARGGQPQHF	TGTGCCAGCAGCGTGGCCCGCGGTGGTCAGCCCCAGCATTTT
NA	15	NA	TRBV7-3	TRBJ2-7	CASSFETGRSYEQYF	TGTGCCAGCAGCTTTGAGACAGGCCGCTCCTACGAGCAGTACTTC
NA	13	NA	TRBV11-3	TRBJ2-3	CASSLVHTDTQYF	TGTGCCAGCAGCTTAGTTCACACAGATACGCAGTATTTT
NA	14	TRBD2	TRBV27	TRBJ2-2	CASSPGTIAAELFF	TGTGCCAGCAGTCCAGGGACTATCGCCGCGGAGCTGTTTTTT
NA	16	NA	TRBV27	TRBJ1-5	CASSSSGGWGNQPQHF	TGTGCCAGCAGTAGTAGCGGGGGCTGGGGCAATCAGCCCCAGCATTTT
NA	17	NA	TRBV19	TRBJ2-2	CASSTNAGAGYTGELFF	TGTGCCAGTAGTACGAACGCCGGGGCGGGATATACCGGGGAGCTGTTTTTT
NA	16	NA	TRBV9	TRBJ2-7	CASSVGEAADLYEQYF	TGTGCCAGCAGCGTAGGGGAAGCGGCCGATCTCTACGAGCAGTACTTC
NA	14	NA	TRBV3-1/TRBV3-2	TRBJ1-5	CASSQDMRAQPQHF	TGTGCCAGCAGCCAAGATATGCGGGCCCAGCCCCAGCATTTT
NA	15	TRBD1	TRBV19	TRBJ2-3	CASSLYRGSTDTQYF	TGTGCCAGTAGTCTCTACAGGGGGAGCACAGATACGCAGTATTTT
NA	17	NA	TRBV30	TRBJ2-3	CAWGVGGGLAPTDTQYF	TGTGCCTGGGGTGTAGGAGGAGGGCTAGCCCCTACAGATACGCAGTATTTT
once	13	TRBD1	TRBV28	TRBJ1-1	CASSLIQGAEAFF	TGTGCCAGCAGTTTAATACAGGGGGCTGAAGCTTTCTTT
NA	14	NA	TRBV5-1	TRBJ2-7	CASSSSGLSYEQYF	TGCGCCAGCAGCTCAAGCGGGCTTTCCTACGAGCAGTACTTC
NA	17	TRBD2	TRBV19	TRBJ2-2	CASSVLAGGTNTGELFF	TGTGCCAGTAGTGTTCTAGCGGGAGGGACGAACACCGGGGAGCTGTTTTTT
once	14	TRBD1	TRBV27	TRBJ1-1	CASSLQGTDTEAFF	TGTGCCAGCAGTTTACAAGGGACAGACACTGAAGCTTTCTTT
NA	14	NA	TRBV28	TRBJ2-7	CASPFPGEPYEQYF	TGTGCCAGCCCCTTTCCGGGGGAACCCTACGAGCAGTACTTC
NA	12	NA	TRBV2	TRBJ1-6	CASSEEGLSLHF	TGTGCCAGCAGTGAGGAGGGACTATCCCTCCACTTT
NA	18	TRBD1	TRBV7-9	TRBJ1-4	CASSPKPTGGPTNEKLFF	TGTGCCAGCAGCCCCAAGCCGACAGGGGGCCCCACTAATGAAAAACTGTTTTTT
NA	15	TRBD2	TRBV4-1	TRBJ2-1	CASSPTGLADNEQFF	TGCGCCAGCAGCCCCACGGGACTAGCTGACAATGAGCAGTTCTTC
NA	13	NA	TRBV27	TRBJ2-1	CASSFDTYNEQFF	TGTGCCAGCAGTTTCGACACCTACAATGAGCAGTTCTTC
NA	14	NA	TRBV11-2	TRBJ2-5	CASRGEGWVETQYF	TGTGCCAGCAGAGGGGAAGGGTGGGTTGAGACCCAGTACTTC
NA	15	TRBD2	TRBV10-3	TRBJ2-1	CAISTAGDSYNEQFF	TGTGCCATCAGTACAGCGGGAGATAGTTACAATGAGCAGTTCTTC
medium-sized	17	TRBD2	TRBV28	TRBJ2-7	CASRARFGTSETYEQYF	TGTGCCAGCAGGGCACGCTTCGGGACTAGCGAAACCTACGAGCAGTACTTC